This paragraph reports one TCR beta chain. It has no known antigen specificity. No quality values exist for individual bases; no much larger clone is one base distant. This sample is part of a study of control samples from healthy donors and cancer patients (dated by TCRdb to the early 2020s). Library method: the immunoSEQ multiplex PCR assay. As stored in TCRdb, this immuneACCESS dataset retains in-frame rearrangements with V and J assigned. A fraction of the clones does not appear; measured against another copy, unresolved V genes explain less than half of the discrepancy, and the remainder lacks a known reason. Here the sample has around 100,000 clones; roughly 92% occur a single time. The biggest ten clones account for around 3% of the sample. The CDR3 holds 14 amino acids from the cysteine to the phenylalanine. Here the CDR3 DNA is all that survives: 42 bases in frame from base 1. Sequences LGHNA (CDR1) and YSLEER (CDR2) are obtained from the germline V gene. The junction shows trimming of 0 bases on V and 10 bases on J, plus 10 bases between the germline ends.

Recombination connected TRBV4-3 to TRBJ1-6, with no confidently assigned D gene. The sample consisted of blood. The clonotype comes from a human donor in good health. The donor label of this sample is uncertain. The nucleotide sequence reads TGCGCCAGCAGCCAAGATCCGTCTCGCTCACCCCTCCACTTT. The resulting protein is CASSQDPSRSPLHF.